What follows describes a single TCR beta chain. This record comes from a study of blood T cell repertoires in COVID-19. The trim removed 4 bases at V and 7 bases at J, leaving 7 bases unmatched. CDR1 is SGHRS, CDR2 YFSETQ, per germline. The CDR3 is 14 amino acids. TCRdb's copy holds only in-frame clones and misses some; the assay was immunoSEQ multiplex PCR. Of 250,000 to 350,000 clones listed, more than 80% were seen once; the top ten hold 3%. The chain combines TRBV5-1 with TRBJ1-2; 10 nucleotides match TRBD1. The sequenced material came from peripheral blood. The origin of this receptor is a woman aged 25 to 39 with active or convalescent COVID-19. Here the CDR3 reads CASSPDRGRGGYTF. As DNA, the CDR3 is TGCGCCAGCAGCCCAGACAGGGGGCGGGGTGGCTACACCTTC.